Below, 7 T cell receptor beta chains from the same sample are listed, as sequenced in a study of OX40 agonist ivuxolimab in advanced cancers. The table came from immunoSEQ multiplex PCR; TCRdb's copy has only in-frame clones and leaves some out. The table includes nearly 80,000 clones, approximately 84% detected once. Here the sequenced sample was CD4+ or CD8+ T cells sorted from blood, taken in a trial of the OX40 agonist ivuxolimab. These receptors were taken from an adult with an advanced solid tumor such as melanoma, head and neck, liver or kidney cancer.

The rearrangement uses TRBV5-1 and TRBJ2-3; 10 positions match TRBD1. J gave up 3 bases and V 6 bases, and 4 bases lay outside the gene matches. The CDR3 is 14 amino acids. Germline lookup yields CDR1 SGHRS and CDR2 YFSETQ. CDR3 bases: TGCGCCAGCACGCGGACAGGGGGGACAGATACGCAGTATTTT. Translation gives CASTRTGGTDTQYF.

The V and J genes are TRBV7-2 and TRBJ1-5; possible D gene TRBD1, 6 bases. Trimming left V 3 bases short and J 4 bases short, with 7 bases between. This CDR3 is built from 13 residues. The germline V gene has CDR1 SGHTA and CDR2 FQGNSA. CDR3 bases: TGTGCCAGCAGCTTCCAGGGGAATCAGCCCCAGCATTTT. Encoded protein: CASSFQGNQPQHF.

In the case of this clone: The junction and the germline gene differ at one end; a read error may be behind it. The CDR3 DNA sequence: TGTGCCAGCAGTCCCGGACAGGGGGCCAATCAGCTCCAGCATTTT. As protein: CASSPGQGANQLQHF. The genes are TRBV5-5 and TRBJ1-5; TRBD1 matches at 11 bases. Germline loops: CDR1 SGHKS, CDR2 YYEKEE (reference sequence). The CDR3 extends over 15 amino acids.

The CDR3, as DNA: TGTGCCAGCAGCACCGCCACCTCTGGAAACACCATATATTTT. Its translation is CASSTATSGNTIYF. This chain connects TRBV9 to TRBJ1-3; D gene unclear. Germline CDR1 reads SGDLS; CDR2 reads YYNGEE. The length of the CDR3 is 14 residues. V was clipped by 4 bases and J by 0 bases, with 8 bases between them.

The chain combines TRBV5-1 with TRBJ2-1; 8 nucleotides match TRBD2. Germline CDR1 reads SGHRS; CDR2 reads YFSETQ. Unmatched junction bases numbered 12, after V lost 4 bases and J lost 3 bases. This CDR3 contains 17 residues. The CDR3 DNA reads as TGCGCCAGCAGCCTGACATCTAGCGGGTCTTTCTACAATGAGCAGTTCTTC. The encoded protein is CASSLTSSGSFYNEQFF.

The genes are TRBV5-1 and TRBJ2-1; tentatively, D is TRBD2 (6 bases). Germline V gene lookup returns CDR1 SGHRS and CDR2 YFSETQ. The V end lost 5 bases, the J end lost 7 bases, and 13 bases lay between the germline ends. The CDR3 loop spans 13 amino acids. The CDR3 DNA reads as TGCGCCAGCAGGAGCGGGTGGGGGAATGAGCAGTTCTTC. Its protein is CASRSGWGNEQFF.

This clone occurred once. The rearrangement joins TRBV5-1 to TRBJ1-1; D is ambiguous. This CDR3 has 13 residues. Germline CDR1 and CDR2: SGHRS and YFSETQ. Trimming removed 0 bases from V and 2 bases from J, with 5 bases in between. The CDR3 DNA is TGCGCCAGCAGCTTGGGCAGAAACACTGAAGCTTTCTTT. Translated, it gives CASSLGRNTEAFF.